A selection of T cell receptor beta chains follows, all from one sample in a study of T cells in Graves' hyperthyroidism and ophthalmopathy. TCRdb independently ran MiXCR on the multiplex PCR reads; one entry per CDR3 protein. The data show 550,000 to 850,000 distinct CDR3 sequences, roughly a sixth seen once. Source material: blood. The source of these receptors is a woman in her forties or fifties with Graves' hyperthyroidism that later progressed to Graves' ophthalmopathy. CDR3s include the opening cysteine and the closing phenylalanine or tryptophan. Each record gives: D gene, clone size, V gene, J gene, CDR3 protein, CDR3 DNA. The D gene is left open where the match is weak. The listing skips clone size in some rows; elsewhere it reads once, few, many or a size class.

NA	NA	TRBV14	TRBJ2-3	CASSQGPSATQYF	TGTGCCAGCAGCCAAGGCCCTAGCGCTACGCAGTATTTT
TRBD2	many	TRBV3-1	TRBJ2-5	CASSHETSGAQETQYF	TGTGCCAGCAGCCATGAGACTAGCGGGGCACAAGAGACCCAGTACTTC
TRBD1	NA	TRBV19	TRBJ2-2	CASRRLPGQNASTGELFF	TGTGCCAGTAGGAGGCTGCCGGGACAGAACGCGAGCACCGGGGAGCTGTTTTTT
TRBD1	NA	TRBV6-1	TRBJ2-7	CASSRDRTSYEQYF	TGTGCCAGCAGCAGGGACAGGACTTCCTACGAGCAGTACTTC
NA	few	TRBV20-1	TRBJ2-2	CSARGAGAGELFF	TGCAGTGCTAGAGGGGCTGGGGCCGGGGAGCTGTTTTTT
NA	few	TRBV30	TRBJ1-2	CAWSGDQDFHYGYTF	TGTGCCTGGAGTGGGGATCAGGACTTTCACTATGGCTACACCTTC
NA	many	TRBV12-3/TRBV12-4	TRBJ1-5	CASSPQDLGSNQPQHF	TGTGCCAGCAGCCCACAAGACTTGGGTAGCAATCAGCCCCAGCATTTT
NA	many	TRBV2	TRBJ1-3	CASRALGWPSGNTIYF	TGTGCCAGCAGAGCCCTAGGTTGGCCCTCTGGAAACACCATATATTTT
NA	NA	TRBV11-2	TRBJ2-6	CASRTWGLGANVLTF	TGTGCCAGCAGGACTTGGGGGCTTGGGGCCAACGTCCTGACTTTC
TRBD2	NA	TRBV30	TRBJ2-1	CAWSVPLAGGYNEQFF	TGTGCCTGGAGTGTACCGCTAGCGGGGGGCTACAATGAGCAGTTCTTC
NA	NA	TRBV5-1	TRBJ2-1	CASSLEGGPLYNEQFF	TGCGCCAGCAGCTTGGAGGGGGGCCCCCTCTACAATGAGCAGTTCTTC
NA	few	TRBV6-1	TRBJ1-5	CASSEARGSNNQPQHF	TGTGCCAGCAGTGAAGCGCGGGGGTCCAACAATCAGCCCCAGCATTTT
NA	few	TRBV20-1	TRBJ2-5	CSASLGETQYF	TGCAGTGCTAGCCTTGGCGAGACCCAGTACTTC
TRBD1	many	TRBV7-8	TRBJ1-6	CASTGQGNSPLHF	TGTGCCAGCACCGGACAGGGCAATTCACCCCTCCACTTT
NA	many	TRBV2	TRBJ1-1	CASSEVRLATEAFF	TGTGCCAGCAGTGAGGTTCGGTTGGCCACTGAAGCTTTCTTT
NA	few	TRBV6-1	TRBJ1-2	CASSVGFLGGYTF	TGTGCCAGCAGCGTGGGTTTTTTAGGTGGCTACACCTTC
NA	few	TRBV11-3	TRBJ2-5	CASSLGQARGETQYF	TGTGCCAGCAGCTTAGGACAGGCCAGAGGAGAGACCCAGTACTTC
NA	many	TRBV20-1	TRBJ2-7	CSAREDTYEQYF	TGCAGTGCTAGAGAGGACACCTACGAGCAGTACTTC
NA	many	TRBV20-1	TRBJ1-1	CSATRGMNTEAFF	TGCAGTGCTACCAGGGGTATGAACACTGAAGCTTTCTTT
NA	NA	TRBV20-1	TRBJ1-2	CSGRGANYGYTF	TGCAGTGGACGAGGGGCCAACTATGGCTACACCTTC
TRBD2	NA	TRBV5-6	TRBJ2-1	CASSSWGGGSGNEQFF	TGTGCCAGCAGCTCTTGGGGCGGGGGGTCGGGGAATGAGCAGTTCTTC
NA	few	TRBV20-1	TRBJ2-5	CSASGLAPQETQYF	TGCAGTGCTTCAGGGCTAGCCCCGCAAGAGACCCAGTACTTC